The present entry profiles one T cell receptor (beta chain) with its context. Its binding antigen is unknown. No clone much larger than this one lies a single base away; base qualities are absent. Using the deep immunoSEQ assay, TCR CDR3 regions were amplified from genomic DNA by multiplex PCR. Extracted genomic DNA from each cell subset was spread evenly across all wells of several immunoSEQ 96-well plates, with each plate serving as a replicate. For sorted subsets, approximately 190 ng of genomic DNA, equivalent to around 31,000 T cell genomes, went into each replicate PCR. Purified libraries were measured with a Qubit 3.0 fluorometer, size-checked on a Bioanalyzer 2100, and measured again with the KAPA Library Quantification kit. Every immunoSEQ 96-well plate was sequenced on a separate single-read 150-cycle Illumina NextSeq 550 flow cell. In the authors' own workflow: Because the immunoSEQ output included only junctional sequences and no quality scores, the filtering could not be the same as the filtering used for full-length reads. To assign V/J genes and CDR3, sequences were annotated using PyIR, a Python wrapper for IgBLAST v1.9, with IMGT germline references. Any read was removed if the V/J assignment was weak (E-value above 1e-6), the CDR3 was missing, or the read contained stop codons, out-of-frame junctions, or ambiguous translated residues. A V3J clonotype was defined by an identical inferred V gene, J gene, and CDR3 amino acid sequence. The percentage overlap between two repertoires was calculated by dividing the number of shared unique clonotypes by the size of the smaller repertoire. Richness of each repertoire was evaluated using RTK rarefaction, the Chao1 estimator, and Recon v2.1 estimates of unobserved clonotypes. OLGA was used to compute generation probabilities for all TCRbeta clonotypes that the gDNA method yielded from a handful of donors. In TCRdb, the immuneACCESS table is reduced to in-frame sequences with V and J assigned. These tables do not hold every clone; where another copy was compared, an unresolved V gene accounts for under half, and the others remain unexplained. V and J calls and clone size follow that table, whereas D and trimming were derived from the DNA. The sample table lists over 2 million clones, 95% of them with a count of one. The ten most abundant clones make up around 0.13% of the sample.

This specimen comes from a study of shared clonotypes between healthy human individuals (dated by TCRdb to 2018 to 2020). About the investigation overall: Two women and three men aged 18 to 49 years were included in the cohort. For each donor, three plates each were used for CD4 naive and CD4 memory, two plates were used for CD8 naive, and one plate was used for CD8 memory. To estimate repertoire size and how much clonotypes are shared between individuals, the study performed deep sequencing of blood TCR repertoires from about five healthy adults. Different laboratories and diverse techniques were used to prepare libraries and sequence TCR repertoires, to increase sequencing depth and limit assay-specific biases. Each donor's leukapheresis produced roughly between roughly 0.9 and 8.9 billion PBMCs. Overall study outcomes, separate from this receptor: Naive subsets generally had larger estimated clonotype richness than memory subsets. About 5% of naive CD4, approximately 3.7% of naive CD8, roughly 2.5% of memory CD4, and 0.4% of memory CD8 clonotypes were shared across several donors. Pairwise subsampling indicated that sequencing depth was expected to affect the degree of clonotype sharing among donors. Even with the large sequencing depth, rarefaction of the sorted-subset datasets indicated that sequencing was incomplete. Sampling was restricted to blood, and TCR repertoires in tissue are likely to differ from TCR repertoires in blood. Higher generation probabilities were observed for clonotypes shared by all four sorted-subset donors than for non-shared clonotypes. Because the study included a small number of donors, the genetic and exposure-history diversity represented was limited.

The donors were healthy, HIV-negative adults who had no recently reported acute infections or vaccinations. Every donor was a Caucasian adult living in Nashville, Tennessee, USA. CD4+ T cells were enriched by magnetic negative selection; naive cells were then positively selected on CD45RA, and the negative fraction formed the memory subset. Blood was collected by leukapheresis, and PBMCs were isolated by Ficoll-Histopaque density gradient centrifugation and then cryopreserved in liquid nitrogen vapor phase. Purity and quantity of every magnetically sorted T cell population were checked by analytical flow cytometry. Genomic DNA was isolated from every sorted fraction and measured by UV absorbance on a Nanodrop 2000c. Based on the germline V gene, the CDR1 and CDR2 sequences are SGHVS and FQNEAQ. Between the V and J ends, shortened by 3 bases and 4 bases respectively, the junction contains 13 bases. The CDR3 holds 15 amino acids from the cysteine to the phenylalanine. Only the CDR3 portion is preserved as DNA: 45 bases, with reading frame beginning at the first base.

The specimen was naive CD4+ T cells sorted from blood. The cell subset or site label, read with the paper, signifies: CD45RA+ positively selected. The sequence links TRBV7-8 to TRBJ2-1, with an unclear D gene assignment. This receptor was obtained from a man younger than 35 in good health. The CDR3 region has the sequence CASSFSLRRYNEQFF. The DNA is as follows: TGTGCCAGCAGCTTTAGCCTTCGACGTTACAATGAGCAGTTCTTC.